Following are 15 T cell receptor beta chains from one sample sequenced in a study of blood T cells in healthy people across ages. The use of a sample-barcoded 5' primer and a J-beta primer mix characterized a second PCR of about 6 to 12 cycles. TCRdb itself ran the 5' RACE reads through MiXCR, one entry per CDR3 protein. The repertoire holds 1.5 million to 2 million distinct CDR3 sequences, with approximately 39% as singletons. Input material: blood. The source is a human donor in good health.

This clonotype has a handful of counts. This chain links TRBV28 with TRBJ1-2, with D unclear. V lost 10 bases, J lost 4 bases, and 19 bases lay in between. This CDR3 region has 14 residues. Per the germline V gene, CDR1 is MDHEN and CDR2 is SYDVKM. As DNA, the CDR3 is TGTGCCACCAGCTTGGATTGGGAGGCCTATGGCTACACCTTC. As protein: CATSLDWEAYGYTF.

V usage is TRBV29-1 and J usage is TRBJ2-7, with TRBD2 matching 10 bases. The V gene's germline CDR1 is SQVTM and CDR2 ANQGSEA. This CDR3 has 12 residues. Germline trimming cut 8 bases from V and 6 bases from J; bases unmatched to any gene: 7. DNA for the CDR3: TGCAGCTGTGCAGCGGGGGGGGGCGAGCAGTACTTC. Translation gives CSCAAGGGEQYF.

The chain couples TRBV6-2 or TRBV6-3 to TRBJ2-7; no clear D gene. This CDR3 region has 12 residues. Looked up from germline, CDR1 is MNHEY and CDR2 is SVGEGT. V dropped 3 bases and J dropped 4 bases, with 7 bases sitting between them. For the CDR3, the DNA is TGTGCCAGCAGTTATACAGAATACGAGCAGTACTTC. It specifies CASSYTEYEQYF.

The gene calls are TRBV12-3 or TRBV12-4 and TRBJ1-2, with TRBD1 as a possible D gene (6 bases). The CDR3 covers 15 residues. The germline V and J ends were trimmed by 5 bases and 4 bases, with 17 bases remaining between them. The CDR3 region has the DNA TGTGCCAGCAGTCCGGGACACCCAAACAGCTATGGCTACACCTTC. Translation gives CASSPGHPNSYGYTF.

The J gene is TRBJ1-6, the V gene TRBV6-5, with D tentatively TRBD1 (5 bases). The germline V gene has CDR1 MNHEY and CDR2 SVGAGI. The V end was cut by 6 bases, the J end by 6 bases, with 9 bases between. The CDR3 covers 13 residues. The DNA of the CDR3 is TGTGCCAGCAGCCGGGGCCTTAATTCACCCCTCCACTTT. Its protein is CASSRGLNSPLHF.

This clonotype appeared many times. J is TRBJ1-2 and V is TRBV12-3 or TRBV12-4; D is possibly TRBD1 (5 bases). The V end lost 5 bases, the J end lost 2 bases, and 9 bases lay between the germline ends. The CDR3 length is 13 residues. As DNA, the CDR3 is TGTGCCAGCAGTACCGGGACGAACTATGGCTACACCTTC. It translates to CASSTGTNYGYTF.

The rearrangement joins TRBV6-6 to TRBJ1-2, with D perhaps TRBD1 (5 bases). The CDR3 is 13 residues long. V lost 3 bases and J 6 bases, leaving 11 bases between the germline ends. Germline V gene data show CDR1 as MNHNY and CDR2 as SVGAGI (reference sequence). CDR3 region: CASSYEGRNGYTF. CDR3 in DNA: TGTGCCAGCAGTTATGAGGGGCGAAATGGCTACACCTTC.

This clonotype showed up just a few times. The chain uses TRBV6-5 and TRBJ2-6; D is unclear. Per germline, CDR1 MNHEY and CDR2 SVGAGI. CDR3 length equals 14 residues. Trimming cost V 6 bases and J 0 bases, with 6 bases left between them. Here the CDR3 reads CASSWRSGANVLTF. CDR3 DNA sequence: TGTGCCAGCAGCTGGCGCTCTGGGGCCAACGTCCTGACTTTC.

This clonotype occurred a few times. The CDR3 DNA follows: TGTGCCATCAAATCAACTAGCGGGGGAGACGGGGAGCTGTTTTTT. It specifies CAIKSTSGGDGELFF. This chain connects TRBV10-3 to TRBJ2-2; 11 bases are shared with TRBD2. The CDR3 covers 15 residues. CDR1 and CDR2 (germline): ENHRY, SYGVKD. V trimming: 7 bases; J trimming: 7 bases; junction bases outside the gene matches: 8.

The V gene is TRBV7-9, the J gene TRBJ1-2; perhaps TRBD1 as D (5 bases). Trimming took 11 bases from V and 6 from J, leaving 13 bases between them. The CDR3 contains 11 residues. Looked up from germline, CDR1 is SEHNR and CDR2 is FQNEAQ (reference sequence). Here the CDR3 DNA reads TGTGCCGGCCGACAGTATAATGGCTACACCTTC. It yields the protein CAGRQYNGYTF.

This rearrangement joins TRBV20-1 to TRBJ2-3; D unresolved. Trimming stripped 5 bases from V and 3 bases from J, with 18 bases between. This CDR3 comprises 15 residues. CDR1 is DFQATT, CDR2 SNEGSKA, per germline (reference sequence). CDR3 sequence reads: CSAGLRPTPTDTQYF. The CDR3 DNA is TGCAGTGCTGGTCTACGCCCAACCCCAACAGATACGCAGTATTTT.

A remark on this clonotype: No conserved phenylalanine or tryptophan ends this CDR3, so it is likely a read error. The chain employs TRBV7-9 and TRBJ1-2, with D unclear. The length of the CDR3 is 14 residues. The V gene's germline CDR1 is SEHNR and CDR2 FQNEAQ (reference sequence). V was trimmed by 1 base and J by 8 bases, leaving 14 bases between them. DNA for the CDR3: TGTGCCAGCAGCTTAGTGGCGGAGCATCCGGGCTACACCGTC. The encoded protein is CASSLVAEHPGYTV.

The CDR3 loop reads CASSRWGEDGYTF. In DNA form, the CDR3 reads TGTGCCAGCAGCCGCTGGGGGGAGGATGGCTACACCTTC. The gene calls are TRBV27 and TRBJ1-2, with a weak D call TRBD1 (5 bases). Between the trimmed V and J ends, which lost 6 bases and 6 bases, there was a span of 14 bases. The germline V gene has CDR1 MNHEY and CDR2 SMNVEV (reference sequence). The CDR3 runs 13 residues.

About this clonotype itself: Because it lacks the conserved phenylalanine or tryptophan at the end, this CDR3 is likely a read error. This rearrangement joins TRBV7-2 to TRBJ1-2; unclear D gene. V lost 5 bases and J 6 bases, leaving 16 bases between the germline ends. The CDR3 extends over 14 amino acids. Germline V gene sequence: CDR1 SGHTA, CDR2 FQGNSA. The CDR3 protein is CASSPTGREHGYTV. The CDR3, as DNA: TGTGCCAGCAGCCCAACGGGTAGGGAGCATGGCTACACCGTC.

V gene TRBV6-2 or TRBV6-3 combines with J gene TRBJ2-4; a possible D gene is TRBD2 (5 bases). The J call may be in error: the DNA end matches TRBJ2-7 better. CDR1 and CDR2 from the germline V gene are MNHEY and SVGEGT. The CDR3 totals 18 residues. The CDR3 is CASSYYSLGPHGAYEQYF. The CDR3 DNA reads TGTGCCAGCAGTTACTACTCCCTCGGACCCCACGGGGCCTACGAGCAGTACTTC.